The clone carrying this TCR beta chain was seen many times. The data derive from a study of blood T cell repertoires in COVID-19. Study summary: COVID-19 samples from acute and convalescent phases originated in the United States, Italy and Spain.

Generated by immunoSEQ multiplex PCR, the TCRdb table keeps only in-frame clones and is missing some. This table holds approximately 61,000 clones, 85% to 90% found once. The sample was peripheral blood. This receptor was taken from a woman aged 80 or over with active COVID-19.

CDR3: CASSNLRGEGGQPQHF. DNA for the CDR3: TGTGCCAGCAGCAACCTGCGCGGGGAGGGTGGTCAGCCCCAGCATTTT. The V and J genes are TRBV5-6 and TRBJ1-5; D is uncertain. CDR3 length equals 16 residues. Looked up from germline, CDR1 is SGHDT and CDR2 is YYEEEE. Trimming stripped 4 bases from V and 6 bases from J, with 20 bases between.